These 27 T cell receptor beta chains came from one sample sequenced in a study of blood T cell repertoires in COVID-19. Repertoires were generated with immunoSEQ multiplex PCR, while TCRdb's copy carries only in-frame clones and drops some. The profile shows hundreds of thousands of clones, nearly 90% of them singletons. Sequenced sample: PBMCs or T cells enriched from blood (not recorded which). These receptors were obtained from a young woman who had recovered from COVID-19.

The V and J genes are TRBV6-5 and TRBJ1-2, with 8 bases identical to TRBD1. This CDR3 has 15 residues. Germline CDR1 MNHEY, CDR2 SVGAGI. V dropped 7 bases and J dropped 3; count of bases not matched to a gene: 10. CDR3 DNA: TGTGCCAGCACCCCAATGGACAGGGTGGACTATGGCTACACCTTC. Encoded protein: CASTPMDRVDYGYTF.

V usage is TRBV27 and J usage is TRBJ2-5, with D maybe TRBD2 (5 bases). The CDR3 runs to 13 residues. Deletions cut 2 bases from V and 4 bases from J, with 8 bases between. Germline V CDR1 and CDR2: MNHEY, SMNVEV (reference sequence). CDR3 DNA sequence: TGTGCCAGCAGTTTAAGGGAGTTAGAGACCCAGTACTTC. It is translated as CASSLRELETQYF.

Only one count was recorded for this clone. The J gene is TRBJ1-4, the V gene TRBV6-5, with D possibly TRBD1 on 5 matching bases. Trimming cost V 6 bases and J 0 bases, with 11 bases left between them. Germline V gene sequence: CDR1 MNHEY, CDR2 SVGAGI. The CDR3 loop spans 15 amino acids. The CDR3 sequence: CASRAGTATNEKLFF. In DNA form, the CDR3 reads TGTGCCAGCAGGGCAGGGACTGCAACTAATGAAAAACTGTTTTTT.

The chain uses TRBV29-1 and TRBJ2-3; 7 nucleotides align to TRBD1. The CDR3 sequence is 16 residues long. V was clipped by 4 bases and J by 3 bases; unmatched bases: 13. Looked up from germline, CDR1 is SQVTM and CDR2 is ANQGSEA. The CDR3 protein is CSVVLRGRIFTDTQYF. For the CDR3, the DNA is TGCAGCGTTGTTCTTAGGGGGCGCATCTTTACAGATACGCAGTATTTT.

V and J are TRBV6-1 and TRBJ2-7; perhaps TRBD1 as D (5 bases). Trimming removed 2 bases at V and 9 bases at J, with 20 bases between. Germline V gene sequence: CDR1 MNHNS, CDR2 SASEGT. The CDR3 totals 15 residues. The DNA for the CDR3 is TGTGCCAGCAGTGAATTCGTGGACATATTTACGAGGCAGTACTTC. It is translated as CASSEFVDIFTRQYF.

This chain connects TRBV7-2 to TRBJ1-2; 7 bases fit TRBD1. J lost 4 bases, V lost 5 bases, and 7 bases had no gene match. CDR3 length equals 14 residues. CDR1 and CDR2 (germline): SGHTA, FQGNSA. The CDR3 loop is CASSPQGESYGYTF. CDR3 nucleotide sequence: TGTGCCAGCAGCCCTCAGGGGGAGTCCTATGGCTACACCTTC.

The CDR3 sequence: CASSSHRGLSGGEQYF. CDR3 nucleotide sequence: TGTGCCAGCAGTTCACACAGGGGACTCTCTGGGGGAGAGCAGTACTTC. The chain combines TRBV28 with TRBJ2-7, with D tentatively TRBD1 (7 bases). Germline-derived CDR1 and CDR2 are MDHEN and SYDVKM. The CDR3 runs to 16 residues. The V and J ends lost 4 bases and 7 bases respectively, with 23 bases between them.

The CDR3 bases are TGTGCCAGTAGCGAGCACAGGCGGACCTACAATGAGCAGTTCTTC. Translating it yields CASSEHRRTYNEQFF. This sequence joins TRBV19 and TRBJ2-1; a weak D match, TRBD1 (5 bases). Trimming cost V 6 bases and J 2 bases, with 14 bases left between them. CDR3 length: 15 amino acids. CDR1 and CDR2 (germline): LNHDA, SQIVND (reference sequence).

This chain connects TRBV28 to TRBJ2-3, with 7 bases fitting TRBD2. The CDR3 totals 14 residues. The V and J ends lost 1 base and 4 bases, in that order; junction bases with no gene match: 2. Germline V gives CDR1 MDHEN, CDR2 SYDVKM. This CDR3 is CASSLSGRADTQYF. The CDR3 nucleotides read TGTGCCAGCAGTTTATCAGGGAGGGCAGATACGCAGTATTTT.

This clone came up a few times. The gene calls are TRBV9 and TRBJ2-7; TRBD2 matches at 9 bases. CDR3 length: 13 residues. After removal of 3 bases from V and 4 bases from J, the junction contained 2 bases not matched to a gene. Germline V gene data show CDR1 as SGDLS and CDR2 as YYNGEE. The CDR3 sequence is CASSAGLAYEQYF. CDR3 nucleotides: TGTGCCAGCAGCGCCGGACTAGCGTACGAGCAGTACTTC.

J is TRBJ2-1 and V is TRBV7-2, with 10 bases identical to TRBD2. Trimming took 3 bases from V and 9 from J; bases not matched to a gene: 5. The germline CDR1 and CDR2 sequences are SGHTA and FQGNSA. The CDR3 runs to 14 residues. The CDR3 loop is CASSFLGLAVEQFF. In DNA form, the CDR3 reads TGTGCCAGCAGCTTCTTAGGACTAGCGGTTGAGCAGTTCTTC.

This chain joins TRBV19 and TRBJ1-2, with 8 bases matching TRBD1. The junction had 6 bases not matched to a gene; V was cut back by 3 bases and J by 6 bases. The CDR3 has 14 amino acids. The V gene's germline CDR1 is LNHDA and CDR2 SQIVND (reference sequence). The CDR3 spells CASSMTGVADGYTF. In nucleotides, the CDR3 is TGTGCCAGTAGTATGACAGGGGTTGCGGATGGCTACACCTTC.

This rearrangement joins TRBV10-3 to TRBJ2-6; D gene ambiguous. Germline V gene lookup returns CDR1 ENHRY and CDR2 SYGVKD. V lost 2 bases and J 2 bases, leaving 7 bases between the germline ends. CDR3 length: 15 amino acids. The CDR3 loop reads CAISEGLPGANVLTF. The CDR3 DNA reads as TGTGCCATCAGTGAGGGGCTGCCTGGGGCCAACGTCCTGACTTTC.

This clone was seen a single time. This chain joins TRBV18 and TRBJ2-7, with D uncertain. The germline V gene encodes CDR1 KGHSH and CDR2 LQKENI. CDR3 length: 16 residues. V lost 2 bases and J lost 6, with 20 bases in between. The CDR3, as DNA: TGTGCCAGCTCACCAGCCGAAGGATCACACTACGGCGAGCAGTACTTC. It is translated as CASSPAEGSHYGEQYF. The whole variable domain, remainder taken from reference TRBV18 and TRBJ2-7, is NAGVMQNPRHLVRRRGQEARLRCSPMKGHSHVYWYRQLPEEGLKFMVYLQKENIIDESGMPKERFSAEFPKEGPSILRIQQVVRGDSAAYFCASSPAEGSHYGEQYFGPGTRLTVT.

V is TRBV7-9 and J is TRBJ2-5; 8 bases fit TRBD2. Trimming at V came to 3 bases and at J to 3 bases, leaving 15 bases not matched to a gene. Germline CDR1 SEHNR, CDR2 FQNEAQ (reference sequence). The CDR3 length is 18 residues. The CDR3 spells CASSFRAGGLRFEETQYF. DNA for the CDR3: TGTGCCAGCAGCTTCCGCGCGGGGGGATTGAGGTTTGAAGAGACCCAGTACTTC.

The rearrangement links TRBV5-1 to TRBJ2-6, with 8 nucleotides matching TRBD2. In germline, CDR1 is SGHRS, CDR2 YFSETQ. The CDR3 is 20 residues long. V was clipped by 0 bases and J by 2 bases; unmatched bases: 13. The CDR3 sequence is CASSLESGWTGGTGANVLTF. In DNA form, the CDR3 reads TGCGCCAGCAGCTTGGAGTCCGGGTGGACGGGAGGGACTGGGGCCAACGTCCTGACTTTC.

This chain connects TRBV10-2 to TRBJ2-7; 9 positions agree with TRBD1. CDR1 is WSHSY and CDR2 is SAAADI in the germline V gene. Trimming at V came to 8 bases and at J to 1 base, leaving 6 bases not matched to a gene. This CDR3 has 14 amino acids. The DNA for the CDR3 is TGCGCCAGCCGGGACAGGGTACTATCCTACGAGCAGTACTTC. Residues: CASRDRVLSYEQYF.

The V gene is TRBV5-4, the J gene TRBJ2-5; 7 nucleotides align to TRBD1. The germline gives CDR1 SGHNT, CDR2 YYREEE (reference sequence). Germline trimming cut 1 base from V and 2 bases from J; bases unmatched to any gene: 5. This CDR3 comprises 15 residues. Here the CDR3 reads CASSLLQGSQETQYF. Here the CDR3 DNA reads TGTGCCAGCAGCTTGTTACAGGGGTCTCAAGAGACCCAGTACTTC.

CDR3 loop: CASSLMGHEGEQYF. The CDR3 DNA sequence: TGTGCCAGCAGCTTAATGGGACACGAGGGCGAGCAGTACTTC. The chain uses TRBV11-3 and TRBJ2-7; maybe TRBD1 (6 bases). V was clipped by 2 bases and J by 6 bases, with 14 bases between them. The CDR3 is made up of 14 amino acids. Germline-derived CDR1 and CDR2 are SGHNT and YENEEA.

The CDR3 region has the DNA TGCAGCGTCACGGGAGGGTCTCTTTCCGAGCAGTACTTC. Translation: CSVTGGSLSEQYF. The chain has TRBV29-1 and TRBJ2-7; 8 bases match TRBD2. This CDR3 region has 13 residues. The J segment lost 6 bases and the V segment lost 6 bases, leaving 10 bases of the junction unmatched. CDR1 is SQVTM and CDR2 is ANQGSEA in the germline V gene.

Only a few counts were recorded for this clone. The rearrangement uses TRBV5-1 and TRBJ2-1; D uncertain. The CDR3 contains 13 residues. Trimming took 7 bases from V and 8 from J, leaving 16 bases between them. Germline CDR1 is SGHRS and CDR2 is YFSETQ. The chain's CDR3 is CASYGSGTDEQFF. The CDR3 DNA follows: TGCGCCAGCTATGGTAGTGGTACCGATGAGCAGTTCTTC.

V gene TRBV7-6 combines with J gene TRBJ1-1, with no clear D. The germline V gene has CDR1 SGHVS and CDR2 FNYEAQ. This CDR3 has 14 amino acids. V lost 3 bases and J lost 1, with 9 bases in between. CDR3 residues: CASSFDTRNTEAFF. CDR3 coding DNA: TGTGCCAGCAGCTTTGACACCCGGAACACTGAAGCTTTCTTT.

This sequence joins TRBV18 and TRBJ1-2; a possible D gene is TRBD1 (6 bases). Germline loops: CDR1 KGHSH, CDR2 LQKENI. V gave up 3 bases and J gave up 4 bases, with 15 bases separating them. This CDR3 is 15 amino acids long. In nucleotides, the CDR3 is TGTGCCAGCTCACCGACCGGCACAGGGCCCTATGGCTACACCTTC. The encoded protein is CASSPTGTGPYGYTF.

A word on this clone: A junction end diverges from the germline sequence, so it may reflect a read error. V and J are TRBV7-3 and TRBJ1-1; a possible D gene is TRBD1 (5 bases). The V gene's germline CDR1 is SGHTA and CDR2 FQGTGA. The CDR3 loop spans 14 amino acids. The CDR3 sequence: CASSSQALNAEAFF. In DNA form, the CDR3 reads TGTGCCAGCAGCTCACAGGCGCTGAACGCTGAAGCTTTCTTT.

V gene TRBV9 combines with J gene TRBJ2-5; a weak D match, TRBD2 (5 bases). Trimming removed 3 bases from V and 2 bases from J, with 20 bases in between. Per the germline V gene, CDR1 is SGDLS and CDR2 is YYNGEE. The length of the CDR3 is 17 residues. The CDR3 here is CASSESHLGSGQETQYF. CDR3 nucleotides: TGTGCCAGCAGCGAGTCCCATCTGGGATCGGGACAAGAGACCCAGTACTTC.

This clone has only a few counts. V usage is TRBV9 and J usage is TRBJ1-2; TRBD1 aligns across 8 bases. Germline V gene sequence: CDR1 SGDLS, CDR2 YYNGEE. This CDR3 contains 16 residues. J gave up 4 bases and V 4 bases, and 12 bases lay outside the gene matches. CDR3 bases: TGTGCCAGCAGCCTCAACCCCGGACAGGGTGGCTATGGCTACACCTTC. Translating it yields CASSLNPGQGGYGYTF.

V gene TRBV15 combines with J gene TRBJ2-7; unclear D gene. Trimming cost V 1 base and J 2 bases, with 12 bases left between them. The CDR3 loop spans 15 amino acids. CDR1 and CDR2 (germline): LNHNV, YYDKDF (reference sequence). CDR3 amino acids: CATSRASGHTYEQYF. Here the CDR3 DNA reads TGTGCCACCAGCAGAGCGTCCGGTCATACCTACGAGCAGTACTTC.